This passage covers 26 T cell receptor beta chains from one sample sequenced in a study of T cell repertoires in cytomegalovirus infection. TCRdb analysed the reads with MiXCR anew, one entry per CDR3 protein. The sample lists hundreds of thousands of distinct CDR3 sequences, about 30% occurring once. Their cognate antigens are unknown. Specimen: cultured PBMCs, collected from culture after CMV antigen stimulation. The receptors derive from a human donor in good health (CMV status not recorded). Some clones in this sample may be carry-over from other donors' samples.

The chain recombines TRBV12-3 or TRBV12-4 with TRBJ2-3, with 10 bases that match TRBD1. Losses at the gene ends were 5 bases for V and 4 bases for J; bases not matched to a gene: 3. The CDR3 runs to 14 residues. The CDR3 reads CASSRTGGADTQYF. CDR3 coding DNA: TGTGCCAGCAGTCGGACAGGGGGTGCAGATACGCAGTATTTT.

CDR3 DNA: TGTGCCAGCAGTTTCCGCGCACCCAGCCTGGGAAACACCATATATTTT. Translated, it gives CASSFRAPSLGNTIYF. This sequence joins TRBV12-3 or TRBV12-4 and TRBJ1-3; D ambiguous. Trimming pared 3 bases from V and 4 bases from J, leaving 16 bases between. The CDR3 loop spans 16 amino acids.

This clonotype has a handful of counts. Germline and junction disagree at one end, which may indicate a read error. V usage is TRBV7-6 and J usage is TRBJ2-6; the D gene could be TRBD1 or TRBD2 (5 bases each). Germline V gene data show CDR1 as SGHVS and CDR2 as FNYEAQ. CDR3 length: 13 residues. The CDR3 loop is CAVGAGGTNVLTF. CDR3 in DNA: TGTGCCGTAGGGGCGGGTGGGACCAACGTCCTGACTTTC.

This clonotype was seen more than once but under ten times. The chain carries TRBV6-2 or TRBV6-3 and TRBJ2-7; TRBD1 is a possible D gene (5 bases). CDR1 and CDR2 (germline): MNHEY, SVGEGT. V was shortened by 6 bases and J by 2 bases, with 11 bases between the two germline ends. The CDR3 is 13 residues long. CDR3 protein: CASSRQTPYEQYF. DNA of the CDR3: TGTGCCAGCAGCCGACAGACCCCCTACGAGCAGTACTTC.

The chain is built from TRBV6-2 or TRBV6-3 and TRBJ2-5; D gene uncertain. The CDR3 consists of 14 residues. Trimming left V 6 bases short and J 1 base short, with 12 bases between. Germline V lookup: CDR1 MNHEY, CDR2 SVGEGT. Written as DNA, the CDR3 is TGTGCCAGCAGGACGGGCGCCCCCCAAGAGACCCAGTACTTC. It encodes CASRTGAPQETQYF.

The V gene is TRBV28, the J gene TRBJ1-5; D unresolved. Germline values: CDR1 MDHEN, CDR2 SYDVKM. The CDR3 loop spans 13 amino acids. V dropped 10 bases and J dropped 7 bases, with 17 bases sitting between them. CDR3: CAIQRQVRQPQHF. Here the CDR3 DNA reads TGTGCCATACAAAGACAAGTCAGACAGCCCCAGCATTTT.

The chain is built from TRBV7-9 and TRBJ1-1; 7 positions agree with TRBD1. Germline V lookup: CDR1 SEHNR, CDR2 FQNEAQ (reference sequence). The V segment lost 5 bases and the J segment 3 bases; nucleotides outside the gene matches: 9. The CDR3 runs to 15 residues. The CDR3 reads CASSVQTGMHTEAFF. In DNA, the CDR3 is TGTGCCAGCAGCGTACAGACAGGGATGCACACTGAAGCTTTCTTT.

The CDR3 is CSARGTSGSVPYEQYF. The CDR3 DNA is TGCAGTGCTAGAGGGACTAGCGGGAGTGTACCTTACGAGCAGTACTTC. The V gene is TRBV20-1, the J gene TRBJ2-7; 13 positions match TRBD2. The junction had 7 bases not matched to a gene; V was cut back by 1 base and J by 4 bases. The germline CDR1 and CDR2 sequences are DFQATT and SNEGSKA (reference sequence). CDR3 length: 16 residues.

This clonotype was detected only a few times. This chain links TRBV6-6 with TRBJ2-5; possible D gene TRBD1, 6 bases. The CDR3 has 12 residues. Germline V CDR1 and CDR2: MNHNY, SVGAGI (reference sequence). Trimming removed 8 bases at V and 4 bases at J, with 11 bases between. The CDR3 here is CASAKGGETQYF. In DNA form, the CDR3 reads TGTGCCAGCGCCAAAGGGGGAGAGACCCAGTACTTC.

In this sample, this clonotype turned up many times. The chain joins TRBV7-2 to TRBJ1-2; the D gene is possibly TRBD1 (6 bases). CDR1 SGHTA and CDR2 FQGNSA come from the germline V gene. Trimming took off 9 bases at V and 5 bases at J, with 19 bases between the two ends. The CDR3 is 14 residues long. The CDR3 nucleotides are TGTGCCAGTCAGGGGACACCCAGTCCGTATGGCTACACCTTC. This gives the protein CASQGTPSPYGYTF. Complete variable domain (other parts from reference TRBV7-2 and TRBJ1-2): GAGVSQSPSNKVTEKGKDVELRCDPISGHTALYWYRQSLGQGLEFLIYFQGNSAPDKSGLPSDRFSAERTGGSVSTLTIQRTQQEDSAVYLCASQGTPSPYGYTFGSGTRLTVV.

The DNA of the CDR3 is TGTGTCCCCGGGAGGCGGGAGACCCAGTACTTC. Its translation: CVPGRRETQYF. The genes are TRBV2 and TRBJ2-5; 7 positions match TRBD2. The V gene's germline CDR1 is SNHLY and CDR2 FYNNEI. This CDR3 has 11 amino acids.

V and J are TRBV7-2 and TRBJ2-1; D is uncertain. V was clipped by 2 bases and J by 0 bases, with 8 bases between them. The germline CDR1 and CDR2 sequences are SGHTA and FQGNSA. This CDR3 has 15 amino acids. The CDR3 sequence: CASSLRVVSYNEQFF. The CDR3 region has the DNA TGTGCCAGCAGCTTAAGAGTCGTCTCCTACAATGAGCAGTTCTTC.

V is TRBV3-1 and J is TRBJ1-2, with unresolved D. The CDR3 sequence is 12 residues long. CDR1 is LGHDT and CDR2 is YNNKEL in the germline V gene (reference sequence). Deletions cut 2 bases from V and 8 bases from J, with 9 bases between. CDR3 in DNA: TGTGCCAGCAGCCAATCCGGGCGCGGCTACACCTTC. It is translated as CASSQSGRGYTF.

This clonotype was observed a few times. The chain is built from TRBV20-1 and TRBJ2-7; TRBD1 aligns across 7 bases. The germline CDR1 and CDR2 sequences are DFQATT and SNEGSKA (reference sequence). The CDR3 is made up of 14 amino acids. The ends lost 1 base at V and 2 bases at J; junction bases unmatched: 5. CDR3 nucleotide sequence: TGCAGTGCTAGAGCCCGACAGGGAGCCTACGAGCAGTACTTC. Translation gives CSARARQGAYEQYF.

The V gene is TRBV19, the J gene TRBJ1-1, with D possibly matching TRBD1 (6 bases). Trimming removed 7 bases at V and 3 bases at J, with 12 bases between. The CDR3 covers 13 residues. Germline CDR1 reads LNHDA; CDR2 reads SQIVND (reference sequence). The CDR3 DNA is TGTGCCAGTAAACGGACAGAGGACACTGAAGCTTTCTTT. It yields the protein CASKRTEDTEAFF.

The chain carries TRBV11-2 and TRBJ1-3; possible D gene TRBD1, 6 bases. The CDR3 length is 15 residues. CDR1 is SGHAT and CDR2 is FQNNGV in the germline V gene. Trimming removed 1 base from V and 4 bases from J, with 11 bases in between. CDR3 nucleotide sequence: TGTGCCAGCAGCTTAGTCGCAGGGGTCGGAAACACCATATATTTT. Its protein product is CASSLVAGVGNTIYF.

This chain uses TRBV7-4 with TRBJ2-1; TRBD2 matches at 10 bases. The CDR3 is 19 amino acids. Germline CDR1 SGHVT, CDR2 SQSDAQ. Trimming removed 3 bases from V and 4 bases from J; junction bases left unmatched: 15. CDR3 sequence: CASSFIGLAGDRGYNEQFF. CDR3 sequence (DNA): TGTGCCAGCAGCTTCATAGGGCTAGCGGGGGACCGGGGGTACAATGAGCAGTTCTTC.

The chain couples TRBV20-1 to TRBJ1-6; 7 nucleotides line up with TRBD1. Per germline, CDR1 DFQATT and CDR2 SNEGSKA (reference sequence). CDR3 length: 14 amino acids. The J segment lost 5 bases and the V segment lost 6 bases, leaving 7 bases of the junction unmatched. CDR3 sequence (DNA): TGCAGTGCGAGTAACAGGGGTAATAATTCACCCCTCCACTTT. As protein: CSASNRGNNSPLHF.

The V and J genes are TRBV20-1 and TRBJ1-1; no clear D. Trimming stripped 6 bases from V and 3 bases from J, with 20 bases between. CDR3 length: 15 residues. The germline gives CDR1 DFQATT, CDR2 SNEGSKA (reference sequence). The CDR3 sequence: CSASEGPEFYTEAFF. The CDR3 DNA sequence: TGCAGTGCATCCGAAGGCCCCGAATTCTACACTGAAGCTTTCTTT.

This clonotype was recorded many times. The gene calls are TRBV19 and TRBJ2-7; 9 bases match TRBD2. The trim removed 5 bases at V and 3 bases at J, leaving 8 bases unmatched. The CDR3 spans 15 residues. Germline V gene data show CDR1 as LNHDA and CDR2 as SQIVND (reference sequence). CDR3: CASSFGLARGYEQYF. For the CDR3, the DNA is TGTGCCAGTAGTTTCGGACTAGCGAGGGGCTACGAGCAGTACTTC. Complete variable domain (other parts from reference TRBV19 and TRBJ2-7): DGGITQSPKYLFRKEGQNVTLSCEQNLNHDAMYWYRQDPGQGLRLIYYSQIVNDFQKGDIAEGYSVSREKKESFPLTVTSAQKNPTAFYLCASSFGLARGYEQYFGPGTRLTVT.

J is TRBJ1-5 and V is TRBV27, with D unresolved. The germline V gene encodes CDR1 MNHEY and CDR2 SMNVEV (reference sequence). The germline V and J ends were trimmed by 5 bases and 0 bases, with 11 bases remaining between them. The CDR3 is made up of 15 amino acids. The CDR3 nucleotides read TGTGCCAGCAGTGGCGTCAGCGATAGCAATCAGCCCCAGCATTTT. This translates into CASSGVSDSNQPQHF.

As concerns this clonotype: A much more abundant neighbour one base away suggests this may be a read error. The genes are TRBV7-2 and TRBJ2-7, with no clear D. This CDR3 has 14 residues. V was cut by 2 bases and J by 3 bases, with 11 bases left in between. CDR1 is SGHTA, CDR2 FQGNSA, per germline. CDR3 in amino acids: CASSLMASIYEQYF. In DNA, the CDR3 is TGTGCCAGCAGCTTAATGGCCAGCATCTACGAGCAGTACTTC.

This clonotype was seen only once. This chain links TRBV19 with TRBJ2-2; D ambiguous. In germline, CDR1 is LNHDA, CDR2 SQIVND (reference sequence). This CDR3 comprises 16 residues. Trimming took off 0 bases at V and 7 bases at J, with 15 bases between the two ends. This CDR3 reads CASSIESGPLGGELFF. CDR3 DNA sequence: TGTGCCAGTAGTATAGAGTCCGGGCCGCTCGGCGGGGAGCTGTTTTTT. Full variable domain (remainder filled in from reference TRBV19 and TRBJ2-2): DGGITQSPKYLFRKEGQNVTLSCEQNLNHDAMYWYRQDPGQGLRLIYYSQIVNDFQKGDIAEGYSVSREKKESFPLTVTSAQKNPTAFYLCASSIESGPLGGELFFGEGSRLTVL.

This chain joins TRBV19 and TRBJ1-2, with 8 bases aligning to TRBD1. With V trimmed by 6 bases and J by 3 bases, 3 bases remained unmatched. Germline V lookup: CDR1 LNHDA, CDR2 SQIVND (reference sequence). The CDR3 extends over 13 amino acids. The DNA of the CDR3 is TGTGCCAGTAGACAACAGGGGGACTATGGCTACACCTTC. Encoded protein: CASRQQGDYGYTF.

This chain uses TRBV12-3 or TRBV12-4 with TRBJ2-5, with 11 bases matching TRBD2. The length of the CDR3 is 14 residues. Trimming took 5 bases from V and 5 from J; bases not matched to a gene: 4. The CDR3 reads CASSPVAGGETQYF. Here the CDR3 DNA reads TGTGCCAGCAGTCCTGTAGCGGGAGGGGAGACCCAGTACTTC.

In its sample, this clonotype was seen a few times. V usage is TRBV7-2 and J usage is TRBJ2-5; 9 nucleotides align to TRBD2. CDR1 is SGHTA and CDR2 is FQGNSA in the germline V gene. The CDR3 contains 17 residues. The V segment lost 3 bases and the J segment 4 bases; nucleotides outside the gene matches: 12. This CDR3 reads CASSLGNWRGGGETQYF. CDR3 DNA: TGTGCCAGCAGCTTGGGCAATTGGCGGGGGGGAGGAGAGACCCAGTACTTC.